This T cell receptor (beta chain) was found in a study of post-analysis software for immune sequencing data. General observations from the study: Relative to controls, patients had five TRBV segments at higher frequency, with TRBV5-6, TRBV5-1 and TRBV20-1 among these. When compared against controls, multiple sclerosis patients showed significantly lower normalized Chao1 diversity.

A note on this clonotype: The target antigen is unknown.

Germline lookup yields CDR1 LGHNA and CDR2 YNFKEQ. Losses at the gene ends were 0 bases for V and 3 bases for J; bases not matched to a gene: 3. CDR3 length equals 15 residues. Incorporated into the TCR beta cDNA libraries were unique molecular identifiers, which served to reduce PCR and sequencing biases. TCRdb passed the PCR reads through MiXCR, listing each CDR3 protein once. The sample contains hundreds of thousands of distinct CDR3 sequences, 55% to 60% of which appear only once. This TCR came from a girl aged 2-10 years with multiple sclerosis. The chain employs TRBV4-2 and TRBJ1-2; 8 positions agree with TRBD1. The source material was blood. CDR3 sequence: CASSQDQGADYGYTF. As DNA, the CDR3 is TGTGCCAGCAGCCAAGATCAGGGGGCGGACTATGGCTACACCTTC.